This entry concerns a single T cell receptor beta chain. Its cognate antigen is unknown. Germline V gene data show CDR1 as MNHEY and CDR2 as SMNVEV (reference sequence). Trimming cost V 3 bases and J 4 bases, with 10 bases left between them. The CDR3 loop spans 13 amino acids. The record originates from a study of a mutant IDH1 vaccine in newly diagnosed glioma. Study overall: Treated patients had a mean age of approximately 40 years and a sex split that was roughly 62% male and roughly 40% female. Patients' prior therapy spanned radiotherapy, temozolomide, or both; most underwent both. General observations from the study: Pseudoprogression seemed unlinked to shifts in top peripheral T cell clonotypes.

Time point described: baseline, week 1 (first vaccination visit). Treatment specified: pre-vaccination baseline after standard-of-care therapy. Donors' newly diagnosed IDH1-mutant WHO grade 3 or 4 astrocytomas lacked nuclear ATRX. The protocol was immunoSEQ multiplex PCR, while the TCRdb copy is restricted to in-frame clones and leaves out a portion. Counted here are 59,000 or so clones, around 92% occurring once; the ten biggest clones make up over 2.5%. The material sequenced was PBMCs, taken from a glioma patient treated with radiotherapy, temozolomide or both. The sequence came from a man aged 45-60 years with glioma. This sequence joins TRBV27 and TRBJ2-7, with D possibly TRBD2 on 7 matching bases. The CDR3 sequence is CASSFAGAYEQYF. The CDR3 bases are TGTGCCAGCAGTTTTGCGGGGGCGTACGAGCAGTACTTC.